These 26 T cell receptor beta chains came from one sample sequenced in a study of blood T cell repertoires in COVID-19. Profiling relied on immunoSEQ multiplex PCR, and the TCRdb table lists in-frame clones only, not all of them. The sample lists more than 95,000 clones, approximately 90% occurring once. Sample: peripheral blood. These receptors originate from a man aged 50-60 years with COVID-19, enrolled during active disease.

The chain recombines TRBV9 with TRBJ2-1, with D tentatively TRBD2 (6 bases). With 0 bases removed from V and 1 base from J, the gap between germline ends came to 11 bases. Germline CDR1 and CDR2: SGDLS and YYNGEE. This CDR3 is 16 amino acids long. The CDR3 DNA sequence: TGTGCCAGCAGCGTAGACGGGAGAAGTTCCTACAATGAGCAGTTCTTC. Encoded protein: CASSVDGRSSYNEQFF. Drawing the rest from reference TRBV9 and TRBJ2-1, the complete variable domain is DSGVTQTPKHLITATGQRVTLRCSPRSGDLSVYWYQQSLDQGLQFLIQYYNGEERAKGNILERFSAQQFPDLHSELNLSSLELGDSALYFCASSVDGRSSYNEQFFGPGTRLTVL.

This chain links TRBV12-3 or TRBV12-4 with TRBJ2-5; unclear D gene. V gave up 6 bases and J gave up 1 base, with 3 bases separating them. The CDR3 loop spans 11 amino acids. The CDR3 DNA sequence: TGTGCCAGCAGACTCCAAGAGACCCAGTACTTC. Residues: CASRLQETQYF.

The genes are TRBV7-2 and TRBJ1-5; weak D call: TRBD1 (5 bases). Trimming took 5 bases from V and 0 from J, leaving 14 bases between them. From germline, CDR1 is SGHTA and CDR2 FQGNSA. The CDR3 runs to 16 residues. The CDR3 sequence is CASSPGTGHSNQPQHF. CDR3 nucleotides: TGTGCCAGCAGCCCTGGGACTGGGCATAGCAATCAGCCCCAGCATTTT.

The chain is built from TRBV28 and TRBJ2-4; 9 nucleotides match TRBD2. This CDR3 is built from 16 residues. V was clipped by 6 bases and J by 0 bases; unmatched bases: 6. Germline V CDR1 and CDR2: MDHEN, SYDVKM. CDR3 nucleotide sequence: TGTGCCAGCAGATCAGGACTAGCGCTAGCCAAAAACATTCAGTACTTC. Translated, it gives CASRSGLALAKNIQYF.

This rearrangement joins TRBV10-3 to TRBJ2-5; TRBD2 is a possible D gene (6 bases). The V end lost 0 bases, the J end lost 0 bases, and 11 bases lay between the germline ends. The CDR3 sequence is 16 residues long. Germline CDR1 and CDR2: ENHRY and SYGVKD. The CDR3 spells CAISESEGTHQETQYF. CDR3 coding DNA: TGTGCCATCAGTGAGTCGGAGGGAACCCACCAAGAGACCCAGTACTTC.

The V and J genes are TRBV30 and TRBJ1-3; D not certain. Germline CDR1 reads GTSNPN; CDR2 reads SVGIG (reference sequence). CDR3 size: 13 residues. The V end was cut by 6 bases, the J end by 0 bases, with 9 bases between. The CDR3 sequence is CACVKSSGNTIYF. CDR3 DNA: TGTGCCTGTGTTAAGAGCTCTGGAAACACCATATATTTT.

This clone was found once. The chain has TRBV13 and TRBJ2-1; weak D call: TRBD2 (7 bases). V shed 4 bases and J shed 8 bases, with 27 bases lying between them. Germline V gene lookup returns CDR1 PRHDT and CDR2 FYEKMQ (reference sequence). CDR3 length: 18 amino acids. The CDR3 protein is CASSSSGLAAPPGDEQFF. CDR3 in DNA: TGTGCCAGCAGCTCCTCTGGGCTAGCGGCGCCCCCAGGGGATGAGCAGTTCTTC.

This clone was seen a single time. The chain recombines TRBV21-1 with TRBJ1-5. TRBV21-1 is annotated as a pseudogene. The CDR3 totals 16 residues. CDR3 sequence: CASSKEWLLCNQPQHF. The DNA for the CDR3 is TGTGCCAGCAGCAAAGAATGGTTACTTTGCAATCAGCCCCAGCATTTT.

This clone was seen just once. The chain carries TRBV4-1 and TRBJ2-3; 7 bases are a match to TRBD1. The CDR3 extends over 14 amino acids. The V segment lost 6 bases and the J segment 3 bases; nucleotides outside the gene matches: 6. CDR1 is MGHRA and CDR2 is YSYEKL in the germline V gene. The DNA of the CDR3 is TGCGCCAGCAGTCGACAGGGTGGAACAGATACGCAGTATTTT. Amino acid sequence: CASSRQGGTDTQYF.

The V and J genes are TRBV9 and TRBJ1-4, with D unclear. Germline CDR1 reads SGDLS; CDR2 reads YYNGEE. V was pared by 4 bases and J by 4 bases, with 8 bases between. There are 13 residues in the CDR3. This CDR3 is CASSPAYNEKLFF. The CDR3 DNA reads TGTGCCAGCAGCCCCGCGTATAATGAAAAACTGTTTTTT.

The CDR3, as DNA: TGTGCCAGCTCACCGGGGGGGGCCGCCAATCAGCCCCAGCATTTT. Amino acid sequence: CASSPGGAANQPQHF. This chain uses TRBV18 with TRBJ1-5, with D possibly matching TRBD1 (6 bases). Germline loops: CDR1 KGHSH, CDR2 LQKENI. V lost 3 bases and J lost 3, with 12 bases in between. The CDR3 contains 15 residues.

The chain is built from TRBV4-3 and TRBJ2-2; 7 bases fit TRBD2. Germline-derived CDR1 and CDR2 are LGHNA and YSLEER. The ends lost 1 base at V and 6 bases at J; junction bases unmatched: 17. The CDR3 sequence is 19 residues long. The CDR3 loop is CASSQAGGLGGSLPGELFF. For the CDR3, the DNA is TGCGCCAGCAGCCAAGCCGGAGGCCTTGGCGGGAGTTTACCCGGGGAGCTGTTTTTT.

The chain recombines TRBV5-6 with TRBJ2-2, with 9 bases lining up with TRBD1. Trimming took 5 bases from V and 5 from J; bases not matched to a gene: 10. Germline CDR1 and CDR2: SGHDT and YYEEEE. The CDR3 is 16 residues long. This chain's CDR3 is CASSVPGTGPTGELFF. In nucleotides, the CDR3 is TGTGCCAGCAGTGTCCCTGGGACAGGGCCGACCGGGGAGCTGTTTTTT. The full variable domain, with the rest looked up from reference TRBV5-6 and TRBJ2-2, is DAGVTQSPTHLIKTRGQQVTLRCSPKSGHDTVSWYQQALGQGPQFIFQYYEEEERQRGNFPDRFSGHQFPNYSSELNVNALLLGDSALYLCASSVPGTGPTGELFFGEGSRLTVL.

The gene calls are TRBV6-6 and TRBJ1-6, with TRBD1 identical over 7 bases. Per germline, CDR1 MNHNY and CDR2 SVGAGI (reference sequence). The CDR3 is 16 residues long. The V gene end was trimmed by 6 bases and the J gene end by 7 bases; junction bases not matched to a gene: 12. The CDR3 DNA reads as TGTGCCAGCAGCCCCCCCCGGAGGGGGCTAAATTCACCCCTCCACTTT. Translation gives CASSPPRRGLNSPLHF.

The chain joins TRBV29-1 to TRBJ2-3, with 7 bases identical to TRBD2. Per germline, CDR1 SQVTM and CDR2 ANQGSEA. The CDR3 is 15 amino acids. Losses at the gene ends were 6 bases for V and 0 bases for J; bases not matched to a gene: 9. The CDR3 loop is CSVPAGGTSTDTQYF. The DNA for the CDR3 is TGCAGCGTCCCCGCCGGGGGGACCAGCACAGATACGCAGTATTTT.

The V call is TRBV4-3, the J call TRBJ2-4; 8 nucleotides align to TRBD1. CDR3 length: 19 residues. Germline trimming cut 6 bases from V and 8 bases from J; bases unmatched to any gene: 24. Germline-derived CDR1 and CDR2 are LGHNA and YSLEER. The CDR3 protein is CASRPPAGRDRFGFDIQYF. CDR3 nucleotide sequence: TGCGCCAGCAGACCGCCCGCGGGACGGGACAGGTTTGGGTTCGACATTCAGTACTTC.

The rearrangement joins TRBV5-1 to TRBJ2-1, with 7 bases identical to TRBD2. Per germline, CDR1 SGHRS and CDR2 YFSETQ. V trimming: 0 bases; J trimming: 8 bases; junction bases outside the gene matches: 5. This CDR3 contains 14 residues. The chain's CDR3 is CASSLEREEDEQFF. DNA of the CDR3: TGCGCCAGCAGCTTGGAACGGGAGGAGGATGAGCAGTTCTTC.

The rearrangement uses TRBV5-4 and TRBJ2-1; 14 bases line up with TRBD2. The CDR3 covers 17 residues. The germline CDR1 and CDR2 sequences are SGHNT and YYREEE (reference sequence). V dropped 3 bases and J dropped 7; count of bases not matched to a gene: 9. CDR3 residues: CASSSASGTSGGNEQFF. CDR3 DNA sequence: TGTGCCAGCAGCTCGGCCTCCGGGACTAGCGGGGGAAATGAGCAGTTCTTC.

The gene calls are TRBV6-5 and TRBJ1-4; 7 bases line up with TRBD1. The germline gives CDR1 MNHEY, CDR2 SVGAGI. Trimming cost V 0 bases and J 8 bases; bases outside gene matches: 9. The CDR3 is 16 amino acids. In DNA form, the CDR3 reads TGTGCCAGCAGTTACTCGAGCACAGGGGCTGGGGAAAAACTGTTTTTT. Amino acid sequence: CASSYSSTGAGEKLFF.

Points on this clone: The junction does not match germline at one end; this may be a read error. This sequence joins TRBV7-7 and TRBJ2-1; 13 bases line up with TRBD2. Germline CDR1 reads SSHAT; CDR2 reads FNYEAQ (reference sequence). The CDR3 contains 15 residues. This CDR3 reads CASSVGLAGVDEQFF. As DNA, the CDR3 is TGTGCTAGCAGCGTCGGACTAGCGGGAGTCGATGAGCAGTTCTTC.

The rearrangement joins TRBV6-5 to TRBJ2-2; TRBD1 aligns across 9 bases. After removal of 4 bases from V and 0 bases from J, the junction contained 3 bases not matched to a gene. The CDR3 runs to 16 residues. The germline V gene has CDR1 MNHEY and CDR2 SVGAGI. For the CDR3, the DNA is TGTGCCAGCAGTTTACAGGGGGCGTCGAACACCGGGGAGCTGTTTTTT. It yields the protein CASSLQGASNTGELFF.

The chain employs TRBV30 and TRBJ2-1; TRBD2 matches at 10 bases. The CDR3 has 17 residues. The junction had 11 bases not matched to a gene; V was cut back by 3 bases and J by 3 bases. The germline V gene encodes CDR1 GTSNPN and CDR2 SVGIG (reference sequence). CDR3 sequence (DNA): TGTGCCTGGAGGGGAGAGGACGGGACTAGCGTCTACAATGAGCAGTTCTTC. Encoded protein: CAWRGEDGTSVYNEQFF.

This sequence joins TRBV5-1 and TRBJ2-3, with TRBD2 as a possible D gene (5 bases). CDR3 length: 13 amino acids. Germline-derived CDR1 and CDR2 are SGHRS and YFSETQ. The germline V and J ends were trimmed by 4 bases and 6 bases, with 12 bases remaining between them. DNA of the CDR3: TGCGCCAGCAGCGGGAGCATCGGCGATACGCAGTATTTT. This encodes CASSGSIGDTQYF.

The J gene is TRBJ2-5, the V gene TRBV24-1; the D is unclear. The CDR3 is made up of 13 amino acids. Germline V gene lookup returns CDR1 KGHDR and CDR2 SFDVKD. Trimming left V 4 bases short and J 2 bases short, with 7 bases between. This CDR3 reads CATSDGSQETQYF. The DNA of the CDR3 is TGTGCCACCAGTGACGGTTCGCAAGAGACCCAGTACTTC.

The chain is built from TRBV28 and TRBJ2-1, with 9 bases fitting TRBD1. Looked up from germline, CDR1 is MDHEN and CDR2 is SYDVKM. Unmatched junction bases numbered 9, after V lost 8 bases and J lost 4 bases. The CDR3 has 15 amino acids. The CDR3 DNA follows: TGTGCCAGCCGGGGAGGGACAGGGTTGTACAATGAGCAGTTCTTC. Protein: CASRGGTGLYNEQFF.

This clone showed up just once. The chain carries TRBV4-1 and TRBJ2-1, with TRBD2 as a possible D gene (5 bases). CDR1 MGHRA and CDR2 YSYEKL come from the germline V gene. V was trimmed by 5 bases and J by 12 bases, leaving 17 bases between them. The CDR3 loop spans 13 amino acids. The CDR3 DNA sequence: TGCGCCAGCAGCAGGAGCCCGGAGGCGCGGCAGTTCTTC. Its translation: CASSRSPEARQFF.